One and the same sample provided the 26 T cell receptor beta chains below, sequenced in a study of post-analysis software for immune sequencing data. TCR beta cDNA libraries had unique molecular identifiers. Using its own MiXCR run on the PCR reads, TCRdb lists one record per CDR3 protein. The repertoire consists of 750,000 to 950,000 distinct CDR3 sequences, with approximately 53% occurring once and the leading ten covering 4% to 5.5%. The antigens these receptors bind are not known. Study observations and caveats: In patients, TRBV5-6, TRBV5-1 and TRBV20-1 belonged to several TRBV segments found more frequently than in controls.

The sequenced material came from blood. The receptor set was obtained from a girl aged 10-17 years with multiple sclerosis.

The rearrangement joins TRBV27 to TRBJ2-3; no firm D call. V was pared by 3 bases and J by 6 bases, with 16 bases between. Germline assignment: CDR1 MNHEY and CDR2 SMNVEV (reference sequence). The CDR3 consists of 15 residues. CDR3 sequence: CASSLVWISKDTQYF. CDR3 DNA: TGTGCCAGCAGTTTGGTGTGGATTTCGAAGGATACGCAGTATTTT.

CDR3 amino acids: CSARDRESSGSNTDTQYF. The CDR3 DNA sequence: TGCAGTGCTAGAGATAGGGAGTCTAGCGGGAGTAATACAGATACGCAGTATTTT. The chain couples TRBV20-1 to TRBJ2-3, with 10 nucleotides matching TRBD2. CDR1 is DFQATT and CDR2 is SNEGSKA in the germline V gene (reference sequence). The length of the CDR3 is 18 residues. V shed 0 bases, J shed 3 bases, and the junction held 12 bases outside the gene matches.

DNA of the CDR3: TGTGCCAGCAGACCGACAGGGAACTACAATGAGCAGTTCTTC. Its translation: CASRPTGNYNEQFF. The rearrangement links TRBV14 to TRBJ2-1, with 7 bases aligning to TRBD1. The germline V gene encodes CDR1 SGHDN and CDR2 FVKESK. This CDR3 is built from 14 residues. J lost 3 bases, V lost 6 bases, and 5 bases had no gene match.

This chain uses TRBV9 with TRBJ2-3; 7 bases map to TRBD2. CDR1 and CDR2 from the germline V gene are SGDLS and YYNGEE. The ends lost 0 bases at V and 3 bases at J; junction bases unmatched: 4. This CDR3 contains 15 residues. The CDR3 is CASSVVGGETDTQYF. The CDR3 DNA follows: TGTGCCAGCAGCGTAGTGGGAGGGGAGACAGATACGCAGTATTTT.

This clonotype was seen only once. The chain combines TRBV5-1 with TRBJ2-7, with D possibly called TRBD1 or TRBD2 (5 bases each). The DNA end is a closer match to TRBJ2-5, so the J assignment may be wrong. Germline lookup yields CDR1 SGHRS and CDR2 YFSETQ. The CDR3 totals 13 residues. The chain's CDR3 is CASSQRGGETQYF. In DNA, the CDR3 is TGCGCCAGCAGCCAGAGGGGCGGCGAGACCCAGTACTTC.

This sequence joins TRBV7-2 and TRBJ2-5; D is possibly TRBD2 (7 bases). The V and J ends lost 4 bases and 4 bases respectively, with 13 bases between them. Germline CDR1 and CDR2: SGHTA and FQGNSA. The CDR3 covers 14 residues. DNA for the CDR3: TGTGCCAGCAGCTGGGAGGGGGGGCCAGAGACCCAGTACTTC. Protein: CASSWEGGPETQYF.

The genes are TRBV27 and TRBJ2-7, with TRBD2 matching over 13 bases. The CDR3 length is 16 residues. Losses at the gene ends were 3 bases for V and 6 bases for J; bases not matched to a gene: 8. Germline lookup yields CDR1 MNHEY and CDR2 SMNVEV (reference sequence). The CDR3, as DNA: TGTGCCAGCAGTTTCAGGGCGGGGACTAGCGGGACCGAGCAGTACTTC. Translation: CASSFRAGTSGTEQYF.

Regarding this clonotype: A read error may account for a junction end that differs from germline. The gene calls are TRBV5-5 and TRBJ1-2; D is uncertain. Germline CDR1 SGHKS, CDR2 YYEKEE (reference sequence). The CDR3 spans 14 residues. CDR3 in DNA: TGTGCCGGCAGCTTCTTTCTGTCTAACTATGGCCACACCTTC. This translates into CAGSFFLSNYGHTF.

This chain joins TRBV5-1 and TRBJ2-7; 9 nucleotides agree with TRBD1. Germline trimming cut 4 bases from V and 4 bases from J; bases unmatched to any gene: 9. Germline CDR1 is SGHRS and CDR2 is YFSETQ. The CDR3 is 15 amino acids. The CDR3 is CASSMGQGLIYEQYF. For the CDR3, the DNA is TGCGCCAGCAGCATGGGACAGGGCCTAATTTACGAGCAGTACTTC.

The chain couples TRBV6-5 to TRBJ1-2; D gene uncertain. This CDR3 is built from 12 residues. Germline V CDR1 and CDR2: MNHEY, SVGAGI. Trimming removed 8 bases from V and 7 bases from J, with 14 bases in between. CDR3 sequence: CASFRSASGYTF. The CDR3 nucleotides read TGTGCCAGCTTCAGGTCCGCTAGTGGCTACACCTTC.

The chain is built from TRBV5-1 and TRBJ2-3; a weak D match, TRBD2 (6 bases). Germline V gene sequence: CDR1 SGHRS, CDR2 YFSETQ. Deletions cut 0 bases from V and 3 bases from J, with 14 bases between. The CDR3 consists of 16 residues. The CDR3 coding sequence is TGCGCCAGCAGCTTGGAGTACGGGAGAGGGACAGATACGCAGTATTTT. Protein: CASSLEYGRGTDTQYF.

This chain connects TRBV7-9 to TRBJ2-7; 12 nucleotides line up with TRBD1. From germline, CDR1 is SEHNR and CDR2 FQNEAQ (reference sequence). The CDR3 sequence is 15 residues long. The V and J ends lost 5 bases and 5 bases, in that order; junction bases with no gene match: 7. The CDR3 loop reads CASSRSGTGGHEQYF. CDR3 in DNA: TGTGCCAGCAGCCGGTCCGGGACAGGGGGCCACGAGCAGTACTTC.

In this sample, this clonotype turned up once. The CDR3 DNA follows: TGCAGCGCAGGACAGGGGGCTGGTACAGATACGCAGTATTTT. Translated: CSAGQGAGTDTQYF. V usage is TRBV29-1 and J usage is TRBJ2-3, with 11 bases fitting TRBD1. CDR1 and CDR2 from the germline V gene are SQVTM and ANQGSEA. The V segment lost 7 bases and the J segment 3 bases; nucleotides outside the gene matches: 6. The CDR3 has 14 residues.

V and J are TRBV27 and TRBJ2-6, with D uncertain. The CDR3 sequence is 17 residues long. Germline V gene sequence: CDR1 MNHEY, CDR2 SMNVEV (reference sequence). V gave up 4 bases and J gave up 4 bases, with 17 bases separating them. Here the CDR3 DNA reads TGTGCCAGCAGTTGGCAGGCTCCGGGTGCGGGGGCCAACGTCCTGACTTTC. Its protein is CASSWQAPGAGANVLTF.

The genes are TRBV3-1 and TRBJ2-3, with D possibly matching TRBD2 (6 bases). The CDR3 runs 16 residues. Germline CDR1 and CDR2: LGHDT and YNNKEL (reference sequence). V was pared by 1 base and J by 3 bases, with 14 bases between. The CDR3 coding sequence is TGTGCCAGCAGCCAAGCGGGCGGGATAGGGACAGATACGCAGTATTTT. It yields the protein CASSQAGGIGTDTQYF.

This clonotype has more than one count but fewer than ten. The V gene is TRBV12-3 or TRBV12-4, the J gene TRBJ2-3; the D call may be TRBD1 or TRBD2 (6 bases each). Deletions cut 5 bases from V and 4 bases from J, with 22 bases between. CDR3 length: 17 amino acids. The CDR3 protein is CASSRKGGPLSADTQYF. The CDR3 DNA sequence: TGTGCCAGCAGTCGTAAGGGGGGACCCTTATCGGCAGATACGCAGTATTTT.

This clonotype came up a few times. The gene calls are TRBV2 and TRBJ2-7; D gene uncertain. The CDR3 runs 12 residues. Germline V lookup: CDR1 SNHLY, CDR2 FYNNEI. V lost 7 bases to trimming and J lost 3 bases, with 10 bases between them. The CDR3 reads CASISGVYEQYF. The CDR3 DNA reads TGTGCCAGCATTTCAGGCGTCTACGAGCAGTACTTC. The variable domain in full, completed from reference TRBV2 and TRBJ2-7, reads EPEVTQTPSHQVTQMGQEVILRCVPISNHLYFYWYRQILGQKVEFLVSFYNNEISEKSEIFDDQFSVERPDGSNFTLKIRSTKLEDSAMYFCASISGVYEQYFGPGTRLTVT.

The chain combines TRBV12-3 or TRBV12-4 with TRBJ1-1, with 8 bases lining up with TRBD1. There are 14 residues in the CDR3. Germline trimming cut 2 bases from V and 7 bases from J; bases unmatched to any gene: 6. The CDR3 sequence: CASSLNRGMGEAFF. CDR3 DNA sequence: TGTGCCAGCAGTTTAAACAGGGGGATGGGTGAAGCTTTCTTT.

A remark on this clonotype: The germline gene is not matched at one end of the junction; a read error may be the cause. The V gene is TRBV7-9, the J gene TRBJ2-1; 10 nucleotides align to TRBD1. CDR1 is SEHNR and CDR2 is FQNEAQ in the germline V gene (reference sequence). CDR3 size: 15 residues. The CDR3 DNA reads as TGTGCCAGCAACTTAGACAGGGGGCAGTACAATGAGCAGTTCTTC. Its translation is CASNLDRGQYNEQFF.

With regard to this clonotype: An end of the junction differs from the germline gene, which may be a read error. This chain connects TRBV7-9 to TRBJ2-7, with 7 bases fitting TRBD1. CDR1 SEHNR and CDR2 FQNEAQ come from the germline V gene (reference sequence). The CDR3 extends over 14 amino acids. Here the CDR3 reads CVSSFRDSPYEQYF. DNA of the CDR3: TGTGTCAGCAGCTTCCGGGACAGTCCCTACGAGCAGTACTTC.

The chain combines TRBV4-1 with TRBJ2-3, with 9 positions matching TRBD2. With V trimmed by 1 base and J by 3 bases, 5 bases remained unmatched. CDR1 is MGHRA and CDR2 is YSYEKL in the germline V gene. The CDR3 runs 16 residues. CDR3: CASSQVSAGGTDTQYF. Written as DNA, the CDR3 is TGCGCCAGCAGCCAAGTTTCGGCGGGAGGGACAGATACGCAGTATTTT.

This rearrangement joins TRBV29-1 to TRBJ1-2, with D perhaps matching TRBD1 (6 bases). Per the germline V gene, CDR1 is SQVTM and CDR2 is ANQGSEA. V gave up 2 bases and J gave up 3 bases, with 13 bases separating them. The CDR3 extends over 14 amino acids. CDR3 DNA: TGCAGCGTTGAATTTCGGGGGCGCGACTATGGCTACACCTTC. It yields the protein CSVEFRGRDYGYTF.

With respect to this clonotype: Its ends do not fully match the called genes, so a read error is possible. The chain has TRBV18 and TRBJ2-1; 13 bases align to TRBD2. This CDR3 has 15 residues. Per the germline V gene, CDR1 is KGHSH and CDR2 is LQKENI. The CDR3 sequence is CASSPGLAGTHEQFF. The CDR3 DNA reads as TGCGCCAGCTCACCGGGACTAGCGGGGACACATGAGCAGTTCTTC.

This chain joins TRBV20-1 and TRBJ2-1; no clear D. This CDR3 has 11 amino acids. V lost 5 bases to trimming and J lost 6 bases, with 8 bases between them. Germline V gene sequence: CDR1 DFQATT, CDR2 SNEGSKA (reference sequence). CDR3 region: CSALASNEQFF. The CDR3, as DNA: TGCAGTGCTTTAGCATCCAATGAGCAGTTCTTC.

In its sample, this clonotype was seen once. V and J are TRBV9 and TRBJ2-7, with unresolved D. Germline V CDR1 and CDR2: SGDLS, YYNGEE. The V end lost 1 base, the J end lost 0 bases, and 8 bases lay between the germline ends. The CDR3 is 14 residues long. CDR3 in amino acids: CASSVHWASYEQYF. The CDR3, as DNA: TGTGCCAGCAGCGTACACTGGGCCTCCTACGAGCAGTACTTC.

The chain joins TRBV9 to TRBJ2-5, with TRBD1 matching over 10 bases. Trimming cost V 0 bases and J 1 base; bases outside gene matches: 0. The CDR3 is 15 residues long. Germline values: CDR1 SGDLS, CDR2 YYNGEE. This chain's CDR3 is CASSVGTGGQETQYF. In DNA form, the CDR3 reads TGTGCCAGCAGCGTAGGGACAGGGGGCCAAGAGACCCAGTACTTC.